Here is one T cell receptor (beta chain) with its context. The CDR3 contains 15 residues. Germline-derived CDR1 and CDR2 are SGDLS and YYNGEE. V gave up 4 bases and J gave up 5 bases; unmatched junction bases: 6. Terminally differentiated effector memory CD45RA+ cells were excluded by CCR7 positive selection of CD45RO-negative cells. These data come from a study of shared clonotypes between healthy human individuals. Repertoires were generated with immunoSEQ multiplex PCR, while TCRdb's copy carries only in-frame clones and drops some. The sample contains 1.5 million to 2.5 million clones, 85% to 95% of which appear only once.

This sequence joins TRBV9 and TRBJ2-7, with 13 bases that match TRBD2. This sequence originates from a man aged 18 to 29 in good health. What was sequenced was naive CD8+ T cells sorted from blood. The CDR3 region is CASSFSGTSGNEQYF. The CDR3, as DNA: TGTGCCAGCAGCTTCTCCGGGACTAGCGGGAACGAGCAGTACTTC.